This T cell receptor beta chain was found in a study of CD8+CD57+ T cells in acquired aplastic anemia. As for the study in general: The mean DNA yield obtained from sorted CD4+ and CD8+ cells came to 3 to 3.5 ug.

Genomic DNA templated the TCR beta VDJ and CDR3 profiling. TCRdb processed the reads anew with MiXCR; each CDR3 protein has one entry. The sample includes under 350,000 distinct CDR3 sequences, roughly 61% of them seen just once. All sequencing subjects had displayed CD8+CD57+ cell expansion on flow cytometry. General study points: Simpson's diversity of CD8+ cells was not significantly different in patients compared with controls. Patients had under 30 CD8+ CDR3 sequences in common with controls (the shared set).

Concerning this clonotype: Its antigen is not identified.

The CDR3 runs to 13 residues. V gave up 5 bases and J gave up 5 bases, with 12 bases separating them. CDR1 and CDR2 from the germline V gene are SGHTA and FQGTGA. The sequencing sample was made of sorted CD4+, CD8+, or CD8+CD57+ T cells (not recorded which) from PBMCs. The receptor comes from a human donor with aplastic anemia. The rearrangement links TRBV7-3 to TRBJ1-2, with D perhaps TRBD1 (5 bases). CDR3 nucleotides: TGTGCCAGCAGCCCCAGGGCCGATTATGGCTACACCTTC. This translates into CASSPRADYGYTF.